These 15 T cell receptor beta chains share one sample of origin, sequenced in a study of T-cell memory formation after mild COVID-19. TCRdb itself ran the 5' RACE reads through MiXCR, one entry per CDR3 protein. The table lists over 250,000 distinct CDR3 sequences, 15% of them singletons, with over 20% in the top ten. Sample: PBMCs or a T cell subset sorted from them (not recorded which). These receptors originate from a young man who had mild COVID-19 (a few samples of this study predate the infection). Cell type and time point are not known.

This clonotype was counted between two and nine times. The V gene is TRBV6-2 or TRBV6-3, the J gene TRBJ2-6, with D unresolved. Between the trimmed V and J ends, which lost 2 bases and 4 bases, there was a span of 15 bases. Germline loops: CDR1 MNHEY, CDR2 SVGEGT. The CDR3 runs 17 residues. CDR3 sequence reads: CASSYPARSPGANVLTF. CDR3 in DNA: TGTGCCAGCAGTTACCCGGCTCGCAGTCCCGGGGCCAACGTCCTGACTTTC.

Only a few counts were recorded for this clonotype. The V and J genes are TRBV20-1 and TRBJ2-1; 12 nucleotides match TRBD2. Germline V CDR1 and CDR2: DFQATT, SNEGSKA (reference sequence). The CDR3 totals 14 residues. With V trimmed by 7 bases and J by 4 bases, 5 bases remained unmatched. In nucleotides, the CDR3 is TGCAGTGGGACGACTAGCGGGGGATACAATGAGCAGTTCTTC. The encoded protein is CSGTTSGGYNEQFF.

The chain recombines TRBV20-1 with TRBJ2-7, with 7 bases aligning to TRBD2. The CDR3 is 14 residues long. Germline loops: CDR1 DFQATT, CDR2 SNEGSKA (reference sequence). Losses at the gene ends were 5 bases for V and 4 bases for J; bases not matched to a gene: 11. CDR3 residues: CSAGGVSGVYEQYF. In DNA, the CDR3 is TGCAGTGCTGGAGGGGTGAGCGGGGTATACGAGCAGTACTTC.

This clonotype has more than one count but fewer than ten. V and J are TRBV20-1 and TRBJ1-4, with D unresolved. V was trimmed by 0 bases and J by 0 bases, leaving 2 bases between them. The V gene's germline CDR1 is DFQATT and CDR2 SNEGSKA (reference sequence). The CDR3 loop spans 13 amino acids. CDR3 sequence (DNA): TGCAGTGCTAGAGAATCAACTAATGAAAAACTGTTTTTT. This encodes CSARESTNEKLFF.

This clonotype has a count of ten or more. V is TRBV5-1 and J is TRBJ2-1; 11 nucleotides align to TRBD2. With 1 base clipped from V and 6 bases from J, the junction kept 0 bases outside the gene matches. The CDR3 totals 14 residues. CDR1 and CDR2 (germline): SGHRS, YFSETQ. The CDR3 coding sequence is TGCGCCAGCAGCTTGACTAGCGGGGGCAATGAGCAGTTCTTC. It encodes CASSLTSGGNEQFF. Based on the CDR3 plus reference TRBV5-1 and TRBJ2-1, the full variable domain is KAGVTQTPRYLIKTRGQQVTLSCSPISGHRSVSWYQQTPGQGLQFLFEYFSETQRNKGNFPGRFSGRQFSNSRSEMNVSTLELGDSALYLCASSLTSGGNEQFFGPGTRLTVL.

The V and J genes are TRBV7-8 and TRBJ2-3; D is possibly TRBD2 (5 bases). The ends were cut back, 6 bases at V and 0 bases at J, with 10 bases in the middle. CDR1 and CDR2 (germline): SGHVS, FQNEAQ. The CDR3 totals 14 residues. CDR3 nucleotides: TGTGCCAGCAGACGAGGGTTAAGCACAGATACGCAGTATTTT. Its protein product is CASRRGLSTDTQYF.

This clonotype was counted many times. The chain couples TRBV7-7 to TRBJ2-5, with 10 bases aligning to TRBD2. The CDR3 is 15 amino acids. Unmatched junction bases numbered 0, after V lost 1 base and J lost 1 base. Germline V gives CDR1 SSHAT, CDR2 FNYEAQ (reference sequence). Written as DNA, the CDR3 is TGTGCCAGCAGCTTAGGGACTAGCGGCCAAGAGACCCAGTACTTC. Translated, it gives CASSLGTSGQETQYF.

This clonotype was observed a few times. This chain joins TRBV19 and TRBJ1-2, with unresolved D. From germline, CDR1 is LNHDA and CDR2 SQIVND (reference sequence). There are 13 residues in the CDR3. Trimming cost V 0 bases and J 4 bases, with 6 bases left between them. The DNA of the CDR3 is TGTGCCAGTAGTATAGATCACGGCTATGGCTACACCTTC. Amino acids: CASSIDHGYGYTF.

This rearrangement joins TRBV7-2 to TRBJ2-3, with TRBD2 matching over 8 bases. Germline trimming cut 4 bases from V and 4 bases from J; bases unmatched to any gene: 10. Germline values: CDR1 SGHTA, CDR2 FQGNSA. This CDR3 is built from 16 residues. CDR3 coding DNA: TGTGCCAGCAGCTCTCTTATGGCGGGGGGTGCAGATACGCAGTATTTT. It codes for CASSSLMAGGADTQYF.

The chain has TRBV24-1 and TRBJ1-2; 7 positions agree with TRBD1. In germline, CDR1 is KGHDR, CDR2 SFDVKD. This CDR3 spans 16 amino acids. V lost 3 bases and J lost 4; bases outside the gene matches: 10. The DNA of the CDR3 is TGTGCCACCAGTGATGTCACGGGGGACAGTGCCTATGGCTACACCTTC. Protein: CATSDVTGDSAYGYTF.

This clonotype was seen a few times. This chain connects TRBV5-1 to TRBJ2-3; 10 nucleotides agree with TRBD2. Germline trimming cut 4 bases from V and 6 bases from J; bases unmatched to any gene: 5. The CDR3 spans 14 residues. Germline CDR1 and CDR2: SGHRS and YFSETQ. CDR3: CASSVSGGQDTQYF. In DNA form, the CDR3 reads TGCGCCAGCAGCGTTAGCGGGGGGCAGGATACGCAGTATTTT.

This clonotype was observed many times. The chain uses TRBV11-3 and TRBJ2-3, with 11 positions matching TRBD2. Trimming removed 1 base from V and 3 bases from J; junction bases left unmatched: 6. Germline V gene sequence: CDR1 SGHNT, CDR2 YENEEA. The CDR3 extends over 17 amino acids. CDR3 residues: CASSLGTSSGGTDTQYF. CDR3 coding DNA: TGTGCCAGCAGCTTAGGGACGTCTAGCGGGGGGACAGATACGCAGTATTTT.

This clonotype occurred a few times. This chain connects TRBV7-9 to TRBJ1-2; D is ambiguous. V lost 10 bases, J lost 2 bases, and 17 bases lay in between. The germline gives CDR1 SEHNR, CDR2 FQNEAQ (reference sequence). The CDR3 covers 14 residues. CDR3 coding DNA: TGTGCCACCTCGGCCCGTAGGAAGAACTATGGCTACACCTTC. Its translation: CATSARRKNYGYTF.

The CDR3: CASGLEPTVNTEAFF. The CDR3 DNA follows: TGTGCTAGTGGTTTGGAACCTACAGTGAACACTGAAGCTTTCTTT. V is TRBV12-5 and J is TRBJ1-1; no clear D. Germline V lookup: CDR1 LGHNT, CDR2 FRNRAP. V was shortened by 1 base and J by 0 bases, with 9 bases between the two germline ends. The CDR3 runs to 15 residues.

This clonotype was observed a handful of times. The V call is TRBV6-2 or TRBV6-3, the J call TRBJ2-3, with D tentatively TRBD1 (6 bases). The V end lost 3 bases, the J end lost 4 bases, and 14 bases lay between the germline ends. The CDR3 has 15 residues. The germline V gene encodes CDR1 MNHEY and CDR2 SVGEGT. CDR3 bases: TGTGCCAGCAGTTATCAGGGGACGCATTCAGATACGCAGTATTTT. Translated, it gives CASSYQGTHSDTQYF.